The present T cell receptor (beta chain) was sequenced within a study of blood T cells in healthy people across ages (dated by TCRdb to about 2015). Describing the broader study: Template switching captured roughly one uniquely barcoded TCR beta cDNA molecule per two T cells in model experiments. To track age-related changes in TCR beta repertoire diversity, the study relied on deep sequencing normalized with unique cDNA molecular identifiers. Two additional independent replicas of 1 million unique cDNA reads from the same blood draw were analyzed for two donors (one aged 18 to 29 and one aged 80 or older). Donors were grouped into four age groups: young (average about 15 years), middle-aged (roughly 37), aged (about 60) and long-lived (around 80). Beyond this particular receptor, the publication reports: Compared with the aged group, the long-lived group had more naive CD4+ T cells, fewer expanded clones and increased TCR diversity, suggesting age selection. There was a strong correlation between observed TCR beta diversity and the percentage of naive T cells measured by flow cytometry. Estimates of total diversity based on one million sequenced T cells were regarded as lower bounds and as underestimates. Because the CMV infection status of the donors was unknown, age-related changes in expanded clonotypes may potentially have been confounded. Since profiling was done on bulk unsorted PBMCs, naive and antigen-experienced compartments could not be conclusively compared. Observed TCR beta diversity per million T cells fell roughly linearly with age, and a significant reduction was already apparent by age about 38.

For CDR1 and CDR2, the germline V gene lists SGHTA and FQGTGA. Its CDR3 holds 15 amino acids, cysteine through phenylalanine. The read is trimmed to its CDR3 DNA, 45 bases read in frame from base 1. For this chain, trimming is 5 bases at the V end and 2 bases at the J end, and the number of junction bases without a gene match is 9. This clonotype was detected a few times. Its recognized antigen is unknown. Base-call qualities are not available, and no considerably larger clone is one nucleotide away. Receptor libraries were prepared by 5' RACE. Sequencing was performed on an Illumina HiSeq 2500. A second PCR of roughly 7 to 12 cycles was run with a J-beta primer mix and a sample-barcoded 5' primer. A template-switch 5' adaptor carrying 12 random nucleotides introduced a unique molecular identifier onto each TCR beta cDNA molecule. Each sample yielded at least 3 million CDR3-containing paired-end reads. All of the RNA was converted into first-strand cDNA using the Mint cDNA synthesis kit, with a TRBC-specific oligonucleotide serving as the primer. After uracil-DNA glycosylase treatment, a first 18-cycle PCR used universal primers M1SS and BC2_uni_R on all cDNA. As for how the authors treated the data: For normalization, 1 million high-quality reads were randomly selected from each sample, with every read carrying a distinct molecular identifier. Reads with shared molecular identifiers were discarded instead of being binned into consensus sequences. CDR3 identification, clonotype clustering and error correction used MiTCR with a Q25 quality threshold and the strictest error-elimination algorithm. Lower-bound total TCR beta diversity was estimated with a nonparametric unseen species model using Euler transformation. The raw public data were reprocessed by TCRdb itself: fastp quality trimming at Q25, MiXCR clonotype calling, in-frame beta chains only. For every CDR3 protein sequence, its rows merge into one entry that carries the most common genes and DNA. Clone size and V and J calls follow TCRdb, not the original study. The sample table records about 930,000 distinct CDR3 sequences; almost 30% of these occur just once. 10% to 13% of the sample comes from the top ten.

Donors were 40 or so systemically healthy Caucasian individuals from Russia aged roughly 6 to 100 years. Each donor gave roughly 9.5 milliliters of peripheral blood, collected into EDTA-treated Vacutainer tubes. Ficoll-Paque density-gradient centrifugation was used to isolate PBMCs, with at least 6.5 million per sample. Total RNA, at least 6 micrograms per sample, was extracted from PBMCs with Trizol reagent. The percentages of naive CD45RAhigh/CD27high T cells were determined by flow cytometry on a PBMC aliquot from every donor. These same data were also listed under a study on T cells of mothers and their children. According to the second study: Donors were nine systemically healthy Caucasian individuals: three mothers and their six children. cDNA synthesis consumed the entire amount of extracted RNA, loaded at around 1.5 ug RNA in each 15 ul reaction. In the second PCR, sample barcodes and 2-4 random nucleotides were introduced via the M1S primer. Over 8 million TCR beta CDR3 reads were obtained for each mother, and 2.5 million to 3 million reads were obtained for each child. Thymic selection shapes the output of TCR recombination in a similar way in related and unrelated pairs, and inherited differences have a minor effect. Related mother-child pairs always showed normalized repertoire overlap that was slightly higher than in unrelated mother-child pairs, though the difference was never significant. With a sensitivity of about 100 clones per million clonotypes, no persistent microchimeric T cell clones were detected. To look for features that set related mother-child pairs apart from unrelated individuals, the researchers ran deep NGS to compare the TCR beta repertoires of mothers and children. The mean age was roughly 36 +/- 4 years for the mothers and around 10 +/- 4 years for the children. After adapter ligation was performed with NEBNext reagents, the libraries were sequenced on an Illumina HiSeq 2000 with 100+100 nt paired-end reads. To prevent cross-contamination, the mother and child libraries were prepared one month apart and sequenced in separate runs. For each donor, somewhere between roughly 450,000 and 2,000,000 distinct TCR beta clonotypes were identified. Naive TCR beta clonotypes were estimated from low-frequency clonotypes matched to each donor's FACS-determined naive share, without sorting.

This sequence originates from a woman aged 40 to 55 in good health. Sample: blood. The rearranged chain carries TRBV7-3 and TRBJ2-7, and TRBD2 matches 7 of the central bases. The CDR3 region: CASSPGGLGTYEQYF. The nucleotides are TGTGCCAGCAGCCCAGGAGGACTAGGTACCTACGAGCAGTACTTC. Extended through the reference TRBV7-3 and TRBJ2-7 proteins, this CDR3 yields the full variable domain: GAGVSQTPSNKVTEKGKYVELRCDPISGHTALYWYRQSLGQGPEFLIYFQGTGAADDSGLPNDRFFAVRPEGSVSTLKIQRTERGDSAVYLCASSPGGLGTYEQYFGPGTRLTVT.